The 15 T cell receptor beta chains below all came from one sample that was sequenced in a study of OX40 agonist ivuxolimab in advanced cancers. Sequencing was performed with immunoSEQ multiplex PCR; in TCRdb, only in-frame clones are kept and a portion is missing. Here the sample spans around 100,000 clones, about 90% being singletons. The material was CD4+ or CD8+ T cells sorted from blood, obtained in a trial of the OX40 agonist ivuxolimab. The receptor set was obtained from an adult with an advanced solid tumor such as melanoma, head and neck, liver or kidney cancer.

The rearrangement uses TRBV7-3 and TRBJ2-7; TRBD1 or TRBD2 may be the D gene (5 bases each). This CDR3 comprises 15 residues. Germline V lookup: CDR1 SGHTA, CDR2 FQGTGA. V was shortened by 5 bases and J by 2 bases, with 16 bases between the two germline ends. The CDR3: CASSPEGLGTYEQYF. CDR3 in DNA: TGTGCCAGCAGCCCAGAGGGGCTAGGCACCTACGAGCAGTACTTC.

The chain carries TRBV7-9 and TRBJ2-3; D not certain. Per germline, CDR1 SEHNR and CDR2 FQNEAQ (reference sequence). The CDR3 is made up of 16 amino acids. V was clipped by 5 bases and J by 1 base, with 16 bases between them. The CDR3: CASSPTRGMGTDTQYF. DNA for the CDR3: TGTGCCAGCAGCCCAACCCGAGGAATGGGCACAGATACGCAGTATTTT.

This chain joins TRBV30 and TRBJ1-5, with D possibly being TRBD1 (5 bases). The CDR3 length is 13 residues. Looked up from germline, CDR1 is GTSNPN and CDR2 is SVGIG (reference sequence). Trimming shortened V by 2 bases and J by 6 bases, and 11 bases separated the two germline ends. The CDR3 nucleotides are TGTGCCTGGAGTTTAGGGGAGATTCAGCCCCAGCATTTT. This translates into CAWSLGEIQPQHF.

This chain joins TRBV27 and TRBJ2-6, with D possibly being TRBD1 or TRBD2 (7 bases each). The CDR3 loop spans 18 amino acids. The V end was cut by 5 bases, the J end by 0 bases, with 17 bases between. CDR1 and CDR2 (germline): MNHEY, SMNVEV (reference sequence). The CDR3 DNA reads TGTGCCAGCAGTGCCGCGGGGGCAGGGGGCTCTGGGGCCAACGTCCTGACTTTC. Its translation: CASSAAGAGGSGANVLTF.

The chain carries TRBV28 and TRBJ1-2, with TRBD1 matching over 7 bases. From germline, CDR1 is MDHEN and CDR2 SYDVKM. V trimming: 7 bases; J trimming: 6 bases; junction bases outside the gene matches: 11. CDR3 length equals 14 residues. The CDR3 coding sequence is TGTGCCAGCAACGAAGGGGGCGACTCCGATGGCTACACCTTC. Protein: CASNEGGDSDGYTF.

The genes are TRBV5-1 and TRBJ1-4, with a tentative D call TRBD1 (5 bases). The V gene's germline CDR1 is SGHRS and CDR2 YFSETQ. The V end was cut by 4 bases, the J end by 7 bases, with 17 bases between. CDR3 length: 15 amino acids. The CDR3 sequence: CASSMGSTVGEKLFF. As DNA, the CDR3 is TGCGCCAGCAGCATGGGTTCGACAGTAGGTGAAAAACTGTTTTTT.

CDR3 amino acids: CASSKVEGYWETQYF. The CDR3 DNA reads as TGTGCCAGCAGCAAAGTAGAGGGGTACTGGGAGACCCAGTACTTC. This chain joins TRBV21-1 and TRBJ2-5. TRBV21-1 constitutes a pseudogene. This CDR3 has 15 amino acids.

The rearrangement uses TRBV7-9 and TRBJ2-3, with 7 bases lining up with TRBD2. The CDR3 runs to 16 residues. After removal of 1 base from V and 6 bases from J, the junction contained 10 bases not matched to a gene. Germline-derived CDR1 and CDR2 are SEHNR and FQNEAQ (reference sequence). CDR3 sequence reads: CASSLVRGGVLDTQYF. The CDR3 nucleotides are TGTGCCAGCAGCTTAGTGCGGGGAGGGGTCCTTGATACGCAGTATTTT.

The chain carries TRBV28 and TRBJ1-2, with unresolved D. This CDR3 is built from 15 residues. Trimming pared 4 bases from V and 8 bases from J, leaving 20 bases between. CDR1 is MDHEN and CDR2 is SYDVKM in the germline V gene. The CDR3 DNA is TGTGCCAGCAGTTCACCCAGGCGCCGACTAGGGGGCTACACCTTC. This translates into CASSSPRRRLGGYTF.

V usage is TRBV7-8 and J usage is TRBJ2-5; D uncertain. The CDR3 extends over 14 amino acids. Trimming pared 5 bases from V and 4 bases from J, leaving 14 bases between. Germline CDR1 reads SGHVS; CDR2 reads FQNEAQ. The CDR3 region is CASSPMGIRETQYF. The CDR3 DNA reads TGTGCCAGCAGCCCGATGGGGATACGAGAGACCCAGTACTTC.

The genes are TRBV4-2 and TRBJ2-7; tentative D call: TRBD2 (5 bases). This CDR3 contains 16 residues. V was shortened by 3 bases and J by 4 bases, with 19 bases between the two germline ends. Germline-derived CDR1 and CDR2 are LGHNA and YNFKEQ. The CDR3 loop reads CASSQVGGSGQYEQYF. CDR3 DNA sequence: TGTGCCAGCAGCCAGGTTGGTGGGAGTGGGCAGTACGAGCAGTACTTC.

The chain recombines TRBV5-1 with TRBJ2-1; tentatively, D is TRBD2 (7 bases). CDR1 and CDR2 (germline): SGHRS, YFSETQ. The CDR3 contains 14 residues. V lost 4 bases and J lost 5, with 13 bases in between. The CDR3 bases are TGCGCCAGCAGCGCGGTGGGGGGGCACAATGAGCAGTTCTTC. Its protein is CASSAVGGHNEQFF.

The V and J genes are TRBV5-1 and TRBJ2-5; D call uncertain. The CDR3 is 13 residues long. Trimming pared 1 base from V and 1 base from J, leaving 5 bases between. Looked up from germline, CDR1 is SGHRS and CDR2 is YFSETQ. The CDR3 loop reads CASSLFLQETQYF. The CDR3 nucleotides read TGCGCCAGCAGCTTGTTCCTCCAAGAGACCCAGTACTTC. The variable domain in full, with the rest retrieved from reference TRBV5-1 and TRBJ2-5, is KAGVTQTPRYLIKTRGQQVTLSCSPISGHRSVSWYQQTPGQGLQFLFEYFSETQRNKGNFPGRFSGRQFSNSRSEMNVSTLELGDSALYLCASSLFLQETQYFGPGTRLLVL.

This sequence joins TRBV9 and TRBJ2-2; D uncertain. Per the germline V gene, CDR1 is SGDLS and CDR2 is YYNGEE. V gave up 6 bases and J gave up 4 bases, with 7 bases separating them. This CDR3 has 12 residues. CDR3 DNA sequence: TGTGCCAGCAACGGTTTCACCGGGGAGCTGTTTTTT. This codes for CASNGFTGELFF.

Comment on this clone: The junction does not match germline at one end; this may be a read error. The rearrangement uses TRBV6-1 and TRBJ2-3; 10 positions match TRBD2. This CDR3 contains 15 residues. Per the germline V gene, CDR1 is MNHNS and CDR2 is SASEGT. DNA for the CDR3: TGTGCCAGCAGAGAAGCGGGAGGGCCGATAGATACGCAGTATTTT. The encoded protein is CASREAGGPIDTQYF.